The clone carrying this T cell receptor (beta chain) was observed once. The V gene lost 4 bases and the J gene lost 8 bases, with 14 bases spanning the gap. The CDR3 contains 14 residues. Germline lookup yields CDR1 LNHDA and CDR2 SQIVND (reference sequence). This entry belongs to a study of cytomegalovirus exposure and HLA in healthy donors. The PCR made use of 60 Vbeta and 13 Jbeta primers. Measured with immunoSEQ multiplex PCR; TCRdb has only the in-frame clones, and not every one. The sample has approximately 170,000 clones, over 75% seen once. The source of this sequence is a man in his fifties or sixties in good health and CMV-seropositive. The sample taken for sequencing was PBMCs. The V call is TRBV19, the J call TRBJ1-4; maybe TRBD1 (5 bases). CDR3: CASSTPGAREKLFF. DNA of the CDR3: TGTGCCAGTAGTACCCCTGGGGCGCGAGAAAAACTGTTTTTT.